This T cell receptor (beta chain) appears in the sequencing data of a study of shared clonotypes between healthy human individuals. Study-wide background: A donor's plate count was three for CD4 naive and three for CD4 memory; CD8 naive had two and CD8 memory one. Study-level results: Non-shared clonotypes displayed generation probabilities falling below those of clonotypes present in all four donors.

As regards this clone: Its antigen is unknown. Other DNA sequences in the sample encode the same CDR3.

Profiled with immunoSEQ multiplex PCR; TCRdb holds only in-frame clones, not every one. The data contain roughly 1 million clones, roughly 80% of them singletons. The CDR3 consists of 13 residues. Trimming took 5 bases from V and 5 from J; bases not matched to a gene: 6. Germline loops: CDR1 SGHRS, CDR2 YFSETQ. The sample taken for sequencing was memory CD4+ T cells sorted from blood. Sample subset: CD45RA-negative fraction. This TCR came from a man aged 18 to 29 in good health. V is TRBV5-1 and J is TRBJ2-7, with 8 bases aligning to TRBD1. The CDR3 DNA reads as TGCGCCAGCAGACCCGGGACAGGTGACGAGCAGTACTTC. It encodes CASRPGTGDEQYF. Full variable domain (rest looked up from reference TRBV5-1 and TRBJ2-7): KAGVTQTPRYLIKTRGQQVTLSCSPISGHRSVSWYQQTPGQGLQFLFEYFSETQRNKGNFPGRFSGRQFSNSRSEMNVSTLELGDSALYLCASRPGTGDEQYFGPGTRLTVT.